The 13 T cell receptor beta chains reported below all come from one sample, sequenced in a study of T cells in Graves' hyperthyroidism and ophthalmopathy. Amplification yielded TCR beta CDR3 regions, with RNA transcripts as the source. A set of HTBI primers served as the primers for a first-round RT-PCR of the TCR CDR3. TCRdb independently ran MiXCR on the multiplex PCR reads; one entry per CDR3 protein. There are around 370,000 distinct CDR3 sequences in the sample; about 18% occur only once, and less than 45% lies in the top ten. Sample: blood. Receptors were obtained from a man between 18 and 35 years old with Graves' ophthalmopathy.

This clonotype occurred many times. The chain combines TRBV7-9 with TRBJ2-5; no reliable D call. CDR3 size: 10 residues. CDR1 is SEHNR, CDR2 FQNEAQ, per germline (reference sequence). V was shortened by 10 bases and J by 5 bases, with 8 bases between the two germline ends. CDR3 amino acids: CANPMETQYF. For the CDR3, the DNA is TGTGCCAACCCGATGGAGACCCAGTACTTC.

This clonotype was detected ten times or more. The V call is TRBV5-1, the J call TRBJ2-7, with 8 bases aligning to TRBD2. This CDR3 is built from 15 residues. V dropped 3 bases and J dropped 3; count of bases not matched to a gene: 8. The germline gives CDR1 SGHRS, CDR2 YFSETQ. The CDR3 DNA sequence: TGCGCCAGCAGCTCCGGGACTAGTGATCGCTACGAGCAGTACTTC. Its translation is CASSSGTSDRYEQYF.

This clonotype was detected many times. The chain is built from TRBV28 and TRBJ2-7, with unresolved D. Trimming cost V 7 bases and J 0 bases, with 10 bases left between them. This CDR3 spans 13 amino acids. Looked up from germline, CDR1 is MDHEN and CDR2 is SYDVKM. CDR3 nucleotide sequence: TGTGCCAGCAAGAACTCCAACTCCTACGAGCAGTACTTC. Protein sequence: CASKNSNSYEQYF. The full variable domain, its missing parts supplied by reference TRBV28 and TRBJ2-7, is DVKVTQSSRYLVKRTGEKVFLECVQDMDHENMFWYRQDPGLGLRLIYFSYDVKMKEKGDIPEGYSVSREKKERFSLILESASTNQTSMYLCASKNSNSYEQYFGPGTRLTVT.

This clonotype occurred a few times. The chain carries TRBV24-1 and TRBJ1-5; D ambiguous. Germline V gene data show CDR1 as KGHDR and CDR2 as SFDVKD. With 6 bases removed from V and 0 bases from J, the gap between germline ends came to 8 bases. The CDR3 spans 14 residues. This CDR3 is CATSNRHSNQPQHF. CDR3 DNA: TGTGCCACCAGTAATAGGCATAGCAATCAGCCCCAGCATTTT.

Many counts were recorded for this clonotype. The chain has TRBV12-3 or TRBV12-4 and TRBJ1-4, with D uncertain. The CDR3 spans 12 residues. Trimming left V 7 bases short and J 8 bases short, with 11 bases between. DNA for the CDR3: TGTGCCAGCACCTTTAGATTAGAAAAACTGTTTTTT. It is translated as CASTFRLEKLFF.

This clonotype has just one count. The rearrangement joins TRBV6-2 or TRBV6-3 to TRBJ2-1; no definite D call. Trimming took off 6 bases at V and 5 bases at J, with 8 bases between the two ends. This CDR3 comprises 12 residues. Per the germline V gene, CDR1 is MNHEY and CDR2 is SVGEGT. The DNA of the CDR3 is TGTGCCAGCAGGCACTTAAACAATGAGCAGTTCTTC. Translation gives CASRHLNNEQFF.

This clonotype was seen at least ten times. The V and J genes are TRBV12-3 or TRBV12-4 and TRBJ1-6; possible D gene TRBD1, 6 bases. Trimming cost V 5 bases and J 7 bases, with 12 bases left between them. The CDR3 covers 14 residues. The CDR3 DNA sequence: TGTGCCAGCAGTCAAAACAGGGAGAATTCACCCCTCCACTTT. Its translation: CASSQNRENSPLHF.

The chain recombines TRBV2 with TRBJ2-1; 14 bases are a match to TRBD2. The CDR3 is 16 amino acids. Germline loops: CDR1 SNHLY, CDR2 FYNNEI. The CDR3 nucleotides are TGTGCTAGCCTTTTGCGGACTAGCGGGGGGCGGGGTGAGCAGTTCTTC. It yields the protein CASLLRTSGGRGEQFF.

This clonotype was observed at least ten times. The genes are TRBV2 and TRBJ2-1, with a weak D call TRBD1 (5 bases). The germline CDR1 and CDR2 sequences are SNHLY and FYNNEI. The germline V and J ends were trimmed by 4 bases and 0 bases, with 10 bases remaining between them. The CDR3 is 15 amino acids. CDR3 protein: CASSGQGSSYNEQFF. The CDR3 nucleotides read TGTGCCAGCAGTGGTCAGGGCAGCTCCTACAATGAGCAGTTCTTC.

This sequence joins TRBV28 and TRBJ1-6, with D possibly TRBD1 on 5 matching bases. The ends were cut back, 7 bases at V and 4 bases at J, with 14 bases in the middle. Germline-derived CDR1 and CDR2 are MDHEN and SYDVKM. CDR3 length: 15 residues. The CDR3: CASILRTSYNSPLHF. CDR3 bases: TGTGCCAGCATCCTAAGGACATCTTATAATTCACCCCTCCACTTT.

The chain has TRBV7-9 and TRBJ2-7; D is possibly TRBD1 (7 bases). The CDR3 sequence is 14 residues long. Trimming removed 5 bases at V and 4 bases at J, with 15 bases between. The V gene's germline CDR1 is SEHNR and CDR2 FQNEAQ (reference sequence). CDR3 sequence (DNA): TGTGCCAGCAGCCGCGGGACAGCACCTTACGAGCAGTACTTC. This gives the protein CASSRGTAPYEQYF.

This clonotype was recorded many times. This chain joins TRBV11-2 and TRBJ2-2; D is undetermined. There are 14 residues in the CDR3. CDR1 is SGHAT, CDR2 FQNNGV, per germline. The V end was cut by 2 bases, the J end by 4 bases, with 8 bases between. CDR3 loop: CASSLMASTGELFF. CDR3 sequence (DNA): TGTGCCAGCAGCTTAATGGCCTCCACCGGGGAGCTGTTTTTT.

This clonotype was counted only a few times. This rearrangement joins TRBV4-1 to TRBJ2-7, with D tentatively TRBD2 (5 bases). This CDR3 spans 13 amino acids. Germline V gene sequence: CDR1 MGHRA, CDR2 YSYEKL. V gave up 1 base and J gave up 3 bases, with 7 bases separating them. CDR3 nucleotides: TGCGCCAGCAGCCAAGGGGGAGTCTACGAGCAGTACTTC. Its translation: CASSQGGVYEQYF.